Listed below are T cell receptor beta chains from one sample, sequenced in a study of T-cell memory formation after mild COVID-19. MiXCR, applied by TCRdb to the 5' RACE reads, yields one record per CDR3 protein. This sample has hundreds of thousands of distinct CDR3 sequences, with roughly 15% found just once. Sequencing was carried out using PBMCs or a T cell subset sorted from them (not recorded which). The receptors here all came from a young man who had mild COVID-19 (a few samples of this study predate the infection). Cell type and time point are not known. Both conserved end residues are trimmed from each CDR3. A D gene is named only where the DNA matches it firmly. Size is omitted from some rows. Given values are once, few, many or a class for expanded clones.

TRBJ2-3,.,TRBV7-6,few,ASSLAGQGNTQY
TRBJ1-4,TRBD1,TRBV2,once,ASSSGDRNEKLF
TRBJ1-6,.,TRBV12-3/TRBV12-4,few,ASSLVSRDSPLH
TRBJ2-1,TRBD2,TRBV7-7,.,ASSLAGRGDEQF
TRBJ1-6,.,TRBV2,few,ASQTFHNSPLH
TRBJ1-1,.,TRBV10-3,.,AISDPGSGAF
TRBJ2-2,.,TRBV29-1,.,SVALASTGELF
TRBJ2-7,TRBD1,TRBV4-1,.,ASSQVGDREYEQY
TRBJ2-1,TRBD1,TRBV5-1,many,ASAALDRGRYNEQF
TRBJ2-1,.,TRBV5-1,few,ASSRTRGVNEQF
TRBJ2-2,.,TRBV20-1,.,SASRGTNTGELF
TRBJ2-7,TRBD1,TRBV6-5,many,ASSSGTGLYEQY
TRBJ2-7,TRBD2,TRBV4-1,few,ASSQETGTSVSYEQY
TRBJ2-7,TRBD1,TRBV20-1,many,SALKPGQGYEQY
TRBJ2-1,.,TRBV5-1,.,ASSLAVLGNNEQF
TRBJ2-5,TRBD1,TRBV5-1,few,ASTTTGHYQETQY
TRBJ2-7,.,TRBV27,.,ASSSHLRYEQY
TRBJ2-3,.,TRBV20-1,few,SARRHTDTQY
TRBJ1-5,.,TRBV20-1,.,SASTTAGRTNQPQH
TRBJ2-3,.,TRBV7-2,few,ASSLARIWGASTDTQY
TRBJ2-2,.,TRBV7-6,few,ASSLAVGGELF
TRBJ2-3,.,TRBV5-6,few,ASSLRSEIHTDTQY
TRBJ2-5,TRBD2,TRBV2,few,ASSEALSVTTSGGETQY
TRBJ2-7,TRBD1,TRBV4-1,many,ASSEPGQPYEQY
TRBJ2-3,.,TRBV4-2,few,ASSQPLVGSLDTQY
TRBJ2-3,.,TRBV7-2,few,ASSLAGYYTDTQY
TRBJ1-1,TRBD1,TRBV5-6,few,ASSLVVGDREVAF
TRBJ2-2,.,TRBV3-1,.,ASSQDNRNTGELF
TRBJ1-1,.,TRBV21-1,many,ASSTHRTGGVLNTEAF
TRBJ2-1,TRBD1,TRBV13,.,ASINFRDRGQNEQF
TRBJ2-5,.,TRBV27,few,ASSGKYQETQY
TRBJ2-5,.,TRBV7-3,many,ASSPTATQETQY
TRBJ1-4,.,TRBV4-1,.,ASSQSLGQGTNEKLF
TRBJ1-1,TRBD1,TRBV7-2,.,ASRTGWITEAF
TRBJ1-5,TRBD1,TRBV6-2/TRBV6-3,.,ASTNGQGTSINQPQH
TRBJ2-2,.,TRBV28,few,ASIPGSANTGELF
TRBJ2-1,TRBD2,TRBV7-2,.,ASSERGGPEDEQF
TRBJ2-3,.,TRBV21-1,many,ASSKARRGRYTDTQY
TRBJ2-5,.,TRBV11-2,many,ASSLGKETQY
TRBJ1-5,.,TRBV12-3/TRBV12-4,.,ASSFGTSNQPQH
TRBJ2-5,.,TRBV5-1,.,ASSFIETQY
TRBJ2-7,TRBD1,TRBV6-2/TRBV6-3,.,ASSYAQGAEEQY
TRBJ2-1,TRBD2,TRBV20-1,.,SARDGSGGGNEQF
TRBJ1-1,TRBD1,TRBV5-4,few,ASSLTGGIDTEAF
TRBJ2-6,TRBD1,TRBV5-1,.,ASRASGQGAPGAGANVLT
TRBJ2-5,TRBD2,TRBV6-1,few,ASSAASGGAGRKTQY
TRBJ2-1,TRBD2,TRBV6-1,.,ASRTLRLADNEQF
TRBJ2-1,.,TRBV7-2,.,ASSGRGAGSYNEQF
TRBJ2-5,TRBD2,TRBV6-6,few,ASSPSRPGGAETQY
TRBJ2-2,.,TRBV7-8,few,ASSSYGGAYTGELF
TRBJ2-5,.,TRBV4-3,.,ASSPRWGGVGGETQY
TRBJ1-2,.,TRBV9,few,ASSPSDRHYGYT
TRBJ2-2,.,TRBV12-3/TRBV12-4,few,ASSLAGARTGELF
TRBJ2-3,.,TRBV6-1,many,ASSLGGASTDTQY
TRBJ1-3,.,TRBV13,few,ASSDIDRRNTIY
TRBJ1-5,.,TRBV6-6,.,ASSPRQGPQH
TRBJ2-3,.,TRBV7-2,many,ASSFRTVPDTQY
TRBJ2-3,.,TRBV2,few,ASSLGGPADTQY
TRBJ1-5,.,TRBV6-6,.,ASSSSSLNQPQH